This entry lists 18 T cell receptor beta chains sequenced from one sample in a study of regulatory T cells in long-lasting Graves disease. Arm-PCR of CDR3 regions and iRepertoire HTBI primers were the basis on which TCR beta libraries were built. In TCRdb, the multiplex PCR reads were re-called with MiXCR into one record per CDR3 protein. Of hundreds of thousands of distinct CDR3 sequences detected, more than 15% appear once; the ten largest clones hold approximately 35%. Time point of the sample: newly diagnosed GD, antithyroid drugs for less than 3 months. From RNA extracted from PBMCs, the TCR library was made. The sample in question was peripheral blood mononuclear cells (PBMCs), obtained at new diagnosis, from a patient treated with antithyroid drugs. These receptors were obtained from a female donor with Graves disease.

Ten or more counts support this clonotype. CDR3 bases: TGTGCCACCCGTCCGGGGCTCACAGATACGCAGTATTTT. It is translated as CATRPGLTDTQYF. The chain uses TRBV19 and TRBJ2-3; D possibly uses TRBD1 or TRBD2 (5 bases each). V was shortened by 10 bases and J by 2 bases, with 13 bases between the two germline ends. Looked up from germline, CDR1 is LNHDA and CDR2 is SQIVND (reference sequence). There are 13 residues in the CDR3.

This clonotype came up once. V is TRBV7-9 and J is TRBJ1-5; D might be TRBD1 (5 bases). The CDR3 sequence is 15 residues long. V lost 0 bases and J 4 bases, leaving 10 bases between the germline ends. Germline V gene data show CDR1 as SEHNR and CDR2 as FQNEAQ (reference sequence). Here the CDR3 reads CASSLAGAANQPQHF. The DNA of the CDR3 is TGTGCCAGCAGCTTAGCAGGGGCCGCTAATCAGCCCCAGCATTTT. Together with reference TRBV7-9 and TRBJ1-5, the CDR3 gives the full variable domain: DTGVSQNPRHKITKRGQNVTFRCDPISEHNRLYWYRQTLGQGPEFLTYFQNEAQLEKSRLLSDRFSAERPKGSFSTLEIQRTEQGDSAMYLCASSLAGAANQPQHFGDGTRLSIL.

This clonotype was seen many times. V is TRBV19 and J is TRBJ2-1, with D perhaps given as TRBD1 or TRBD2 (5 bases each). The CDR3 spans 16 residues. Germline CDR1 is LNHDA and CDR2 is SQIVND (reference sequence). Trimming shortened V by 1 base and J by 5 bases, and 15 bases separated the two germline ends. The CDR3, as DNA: TGTGCCAGTAGTATAGGCCGAGGGGTTTTCGACAATGAGCAGTTCTTC. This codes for CASSIGRGVFDNEQFF. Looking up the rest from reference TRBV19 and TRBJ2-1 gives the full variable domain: DGGITQSPKYLFRKEGQNVTLSCEQNLNHDAMYWYRQDPGQGLRLIYYSQIVNDFQKGDIAEGYSVSREKKESFPLTVTSAQKNPTAFYLCASSIGRGVFDNEQFFGPGTRLTVL.

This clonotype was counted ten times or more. The CDR3 spells CATSDPGRGEKLFF. Written as DNA, the CDR3 is TGTGCCACCAGTGATCCTGGACGGGGTGAAAAACTGTTTTTT. The chain links TRBV24-1 to TRBJ1-4; D is unresolved. Germline loops: CDR1 KGHDR, CDR2 SFDVKD. This CDR3 has 14 residues. V lost 3 bases to trimming and J lost 7 bases, with 11 bases between them.

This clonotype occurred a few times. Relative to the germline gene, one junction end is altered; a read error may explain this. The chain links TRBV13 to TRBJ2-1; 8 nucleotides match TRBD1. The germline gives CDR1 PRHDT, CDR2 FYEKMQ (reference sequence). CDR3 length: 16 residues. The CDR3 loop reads CASSYRGGPGGNKQFF. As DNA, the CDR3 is TGTGCCAGCAGCTACCGGGGCGGCCCAGGGGGCAATAAGCAGTTCTTC.

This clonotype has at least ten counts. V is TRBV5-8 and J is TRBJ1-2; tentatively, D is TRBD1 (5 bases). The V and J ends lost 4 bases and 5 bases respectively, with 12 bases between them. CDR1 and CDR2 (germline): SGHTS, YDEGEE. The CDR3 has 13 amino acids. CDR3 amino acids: CASSLVSGYGYTF. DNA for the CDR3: TGTGCCAGCAGCCTAGTATCAGGGTATGGCTACACCTTC.

The chain's CDR3 is CASSSPPGRGNSPLHF. The CDR3 DNA is TGTGCCAGTAGTAGCCCTCCCGGGCGAGGCAATTCACCCCTCCACTTT. The J gene is TRBJ1-6, the V gene TRBV19; D gene uncertain. The V and J ends lost 4 bases and 7 bases respectively, with 17 bases between them. This CDR3 contains 16 residues. CDR1 is LNHDA, CDR2 SQIVND, per germline (reference sequence).

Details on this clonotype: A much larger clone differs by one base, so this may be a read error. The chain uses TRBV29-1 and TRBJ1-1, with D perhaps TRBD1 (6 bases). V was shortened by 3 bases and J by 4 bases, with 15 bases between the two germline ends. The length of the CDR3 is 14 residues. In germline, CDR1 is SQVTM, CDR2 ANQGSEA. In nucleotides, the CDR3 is TGCAGCGTTGATGGCGGGGGCGCGTTCACTGAAGCTTTCTTT. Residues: CSVDGGGAFTEAFF.

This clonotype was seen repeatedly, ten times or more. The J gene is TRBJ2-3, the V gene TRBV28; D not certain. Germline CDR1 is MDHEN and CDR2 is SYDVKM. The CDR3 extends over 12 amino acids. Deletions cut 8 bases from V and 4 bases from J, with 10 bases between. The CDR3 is CASSLQSDTQYF. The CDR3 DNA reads TGTGCCAGCTCGTTGCAGTCAGATACGCAGTATTTT.

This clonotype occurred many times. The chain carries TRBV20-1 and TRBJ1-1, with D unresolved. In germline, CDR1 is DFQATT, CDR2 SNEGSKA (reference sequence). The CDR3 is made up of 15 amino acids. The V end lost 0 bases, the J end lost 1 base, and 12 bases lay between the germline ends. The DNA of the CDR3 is TGCAGTGCTAGAGAAGGCCCCCCCCAGAACACTGAAGCTTTCTTT. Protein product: CSAREGPPQNTEAFF.

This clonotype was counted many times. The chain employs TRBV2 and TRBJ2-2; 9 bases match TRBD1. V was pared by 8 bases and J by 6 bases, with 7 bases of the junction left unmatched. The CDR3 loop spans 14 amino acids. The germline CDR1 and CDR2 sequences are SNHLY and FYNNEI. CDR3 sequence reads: CASGGQGRPGELFF. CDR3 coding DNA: TGTGCCAGCGGCGGACAGGGGCGGCCCGGGGAGCTGTTTTTT.

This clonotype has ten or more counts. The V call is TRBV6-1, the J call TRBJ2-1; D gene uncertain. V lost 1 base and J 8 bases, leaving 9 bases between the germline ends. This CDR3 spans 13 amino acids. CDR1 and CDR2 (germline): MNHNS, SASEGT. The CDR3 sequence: CASSEEGTHEQFF. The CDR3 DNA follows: TGTGCCAGCAGTGAAGAGGGAACCCATGAGCAGTTCTTC.

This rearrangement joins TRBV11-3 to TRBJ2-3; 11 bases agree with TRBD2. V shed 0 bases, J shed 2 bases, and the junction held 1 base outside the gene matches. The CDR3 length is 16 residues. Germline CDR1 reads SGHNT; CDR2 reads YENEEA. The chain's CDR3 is CASSLEGLAVTDTQYF. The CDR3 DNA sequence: TGTGCCAGCAGCTTAGAGGGACTAGCGGTCACAGATACGCAGTATTTT.

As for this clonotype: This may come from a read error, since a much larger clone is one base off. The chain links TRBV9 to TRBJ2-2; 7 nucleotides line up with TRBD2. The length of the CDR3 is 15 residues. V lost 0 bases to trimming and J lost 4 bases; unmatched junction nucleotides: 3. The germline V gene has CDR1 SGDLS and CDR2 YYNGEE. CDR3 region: CASSVGGRGTGELFF. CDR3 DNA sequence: TGTGCCAGCAGCGTAGGGGGGAGGGGCACCGGGGAGCTGTTTTTT.

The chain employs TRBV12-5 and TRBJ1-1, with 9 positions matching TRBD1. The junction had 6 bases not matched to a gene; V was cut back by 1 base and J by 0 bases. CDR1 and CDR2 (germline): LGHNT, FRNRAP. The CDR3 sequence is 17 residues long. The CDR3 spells CASGLAPRQGVNTEAFF. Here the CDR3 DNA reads TGTGCTAGTGGTTTGGCCCCACGACAGGGGGTGAACACTGAAGCTTTCTTT.

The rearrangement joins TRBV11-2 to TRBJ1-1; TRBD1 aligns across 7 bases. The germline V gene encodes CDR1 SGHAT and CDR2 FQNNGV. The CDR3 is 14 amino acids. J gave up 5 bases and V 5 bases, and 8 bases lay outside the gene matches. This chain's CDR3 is CASSRQGGETEAFF. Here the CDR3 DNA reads TGTGCCAGCAGCCGACAGGGAGGGGAGACTGAAGCTTTCTTT.

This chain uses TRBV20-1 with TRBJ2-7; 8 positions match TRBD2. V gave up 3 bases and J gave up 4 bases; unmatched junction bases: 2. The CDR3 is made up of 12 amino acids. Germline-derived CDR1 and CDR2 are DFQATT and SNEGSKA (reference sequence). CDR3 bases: TGCAGTGCTAGGCCTAGCGGGTACGAGCAGTACTTC. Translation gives CSARPSGYEQYF.

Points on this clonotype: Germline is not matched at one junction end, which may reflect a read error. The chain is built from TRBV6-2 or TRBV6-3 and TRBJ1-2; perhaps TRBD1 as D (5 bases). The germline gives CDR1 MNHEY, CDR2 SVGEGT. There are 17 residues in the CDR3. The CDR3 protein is CAISESGGGTANYGYTF. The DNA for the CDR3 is TGTGCCATCAGTGAGTCGGGCGGGGGAACGGCTAACTATGGCTACACCTTC.